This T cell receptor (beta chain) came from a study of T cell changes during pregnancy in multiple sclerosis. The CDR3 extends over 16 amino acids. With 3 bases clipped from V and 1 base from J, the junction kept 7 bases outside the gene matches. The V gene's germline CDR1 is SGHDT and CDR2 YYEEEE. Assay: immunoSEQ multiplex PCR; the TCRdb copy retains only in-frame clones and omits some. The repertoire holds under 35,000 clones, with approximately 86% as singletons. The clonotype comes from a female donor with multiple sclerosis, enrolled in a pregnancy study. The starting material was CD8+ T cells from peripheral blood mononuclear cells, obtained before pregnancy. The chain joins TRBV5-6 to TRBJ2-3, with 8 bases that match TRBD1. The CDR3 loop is CASSYRPTGGTDTQYF. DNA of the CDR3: TGTGCCAGCAGCTACAGACCGACAGGGGGCACAGATACGCAGTATTTT.